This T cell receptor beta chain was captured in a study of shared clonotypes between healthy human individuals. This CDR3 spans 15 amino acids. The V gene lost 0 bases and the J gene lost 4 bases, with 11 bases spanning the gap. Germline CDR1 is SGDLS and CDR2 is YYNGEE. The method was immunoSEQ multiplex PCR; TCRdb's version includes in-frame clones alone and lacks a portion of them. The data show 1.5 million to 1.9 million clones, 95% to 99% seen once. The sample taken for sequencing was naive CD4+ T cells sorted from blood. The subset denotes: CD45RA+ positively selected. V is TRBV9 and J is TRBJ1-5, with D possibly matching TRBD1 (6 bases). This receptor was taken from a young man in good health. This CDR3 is CASSVGGGVNQPQHF. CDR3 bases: TGTGCCAGCAGCGTAGGGGGGGGCGTAAATCAGCCCCAGCATTTT.